These 32 T cell receptor beta chains were sequenced from one sample in a study of cytomegalovirus exposure and HLA in healthy donors. The PCR contained 60 Vbeta and 13 Jbeta primers. The protocol was immunoSEQ multiplex PCR, while the TCRdb copy is restricted to in-frame clones and leaves out a portion. There are 50,000 or so clones in the sample; roughly 84% occur only once, and 2.5% to 3.5% lies in the top ten. The source material was PBMCs. Receptors originate from a young woman in good health and CMV-seronegative.

V gene TRBV19 combines with J gene TRBJ1-4, with D hard to call. This CDR3 region has 15 residues. Germline lookup yields CDR1 LNHDA and CDR2 SQIVND (reference sequence). The V end lost 6 bases, the J end lost 7 bases, and 18 bases lay between the germline ends. The CDR3 spells CASSPLGVMGEKLFF. The CDR3 region has the DNA TGTGCCAGTAGCCCGCTCGGGGTTATGGGTGAAAAACTGTTTTTT. The variable domain in full, completed from reference TRBV19 and TRBJ1-4, reads DGGITQSPKYLFRKEGQNVTLSCEQNLNHDAMYWYRQDPGQGLRLIYYSQIVNDFQKGDIAEGYSVSREKKESFPLTVTSAQKNPTAFYLCASSPLGVMGEKLFFGSGTQLSVL.

The rearrangement links TRBV19 to TRBJ1-5; 10 bases align to TRBD1. Trimming removed 8 bases from V and 1 base from J; junction bases left unmatched: 17. The CDR3 extends over 19 amino acids. The germline CDR1 and CDR2 sequences are LNHDA and SQIVND (reference sequence). CDR3 sequence (DNA): TGTGCCAGTGTGAAAGGGGAGCGGGACAGGGGTATGAGCAATCAGCCCCAGCATTTT. Encoded protein: CASVKGERDRGMSNQPQHF. Full variable domain (rest looked up from reference TRBV19 and TRBJ1-5): DGGITQSPKYLFRKEGQNVTLSCEQNLNHDAMYWYRQDPGQGLRLIYYSQIVNDFQKGDIAEGYSVSREKKESFPLTVTSAQKNPTAFYLCASVKGERDRGMSNQPQHFGDGTRLSIL.

The gene calls are TRBV29-1 and TRBJ1-1; a possible D gene is TRBD1 (5 bases). The germline gives CDR1 SQVTM, CDR2 ANQGSEA. The CDR3 runs to 13 residues. Trimming removed 5 bases from V and 1 base from J, with 11 bases in between. CDR3 sequence reads: CSVYRGKNTEAFF. DNA for the CDR3: TGCAGCGTTTATAGGGGTAAGAACACTGAAGCTTTCTTT.

This clone is a singleton in its sample. The chain has TRBV6-1 and TRBJ1-1; D possibly corresponds to TRBD1 (6 bases). The CDR3 totals 11 residues. V lost 6 bases, J lost 10 bases, and 12 bases lay in between. Germline V gene data show CDR1 as MNHNS and CDR2 as SASEGT. The CDR3 reads CASRGGEVAFF. The CDR3 coding sequence is TGTGCCAGCAGAGGGGGGGAAGTAGCTTTCTTT.

V is TRBV5-1 and J is TRBJ2-1, with 7 nucleotides matching TRBD1. The germline V gene encodes CDR1 SGHRS and CDR2 YFSETQ. The CDR3 is 14 residues long. V lost 5 bases to trimming and J lost 2 bases; unmatched junction nucleotides: 4. CDR3: CASRQGFPYNEQFF. CDR3 in DNA: TGCGCCAGCAGACAGGGGTTCCCCTACAATGAGCAGTTCTTC.

The gene calls are TRBV28 and TRBJ2-3; possibly TRBD2 for D (6 bases). The germline V and J ends were trimmed by 6 bases and 4 bases, with 14 bases remaining between them. Germline values: CDR1 MDHEN, CDR2 SYDVKM. CDR3 length: 14 amino acids. CDR3 in DNA: TGTGCCAGCAGCCAATCGGGCGGGGCAGATACGCAGTATTTT. It yields the protein CASSQSGGADTQYF. Filled out from reference TRBV28 and TRBJ2-3, the complete variable domain reads DVKVTQSSRYLVKRTGEKVFLECVQDMDHENMFWYRQDPGLGLRLIYFSYDVKMKEKGDIPEGYSVSREKKERFSLILESASTNQTSMYLCASSQSGGADTQYFGPGTRLTVL.

The rearrangement joins TRBV7-6 to TRBJ2-7; the D gene is possibly TRBD2 (5 bases). This CDR3 has 13 residues. Deletions cut 1 base from V and 7 bases from J, with 11 bases between. Germline-derived CDR1 and CDR2 are SGHVS and FNYEAQ. The CDR3 reads CASSLERSGEQYF. Written as DNA, the CDR3 is TGTGCCAGCAGCTTAGAGCGGAGTGGGGAGCAGTACTTC.

The chain uses TRBV15 and TRBJ1-3, with D perhaps TRBD1 (5 bases). CDR3 length: 17 amino acids. Germline values: CDR1 LNHNV, CDR2 YYDKDF (reference sequence). V was pared by 2 bases and J by 12 bases, with 26 bases between. This CDR3 reads CATSRSTPGLVLLDIYF. For the CDR3, the DNA is TGTGCCACCAGCAGATCCACGCCGGGACTAGTCCTCCTAGACATATATTTT. Based on the CDR3 plus reference TRBV15 and TRBJ1-3, the full variable domain is DAMVIQNPRYQVTQFGKPVTLSCSQTLNHNVMYWYQQKSSQAPKLLFHYYDKDFNNEADTPDNFQSRRPNTSFCFLDIRSPGLGDTAMYLCATSRSTPGLVLLDIYFGEGSWLTVV.

The chain combines TRBV30 with TRBJ2-3, with 11 positions matching TRBD2. Per the germline V gene, CDR1 is GTSNPN and CDR2 is SVGIG (reference sequence). The V segment lost 1 base and the J segment 1 base; nucleotides outside the gene matches: 7. The CDR3 covers 17 residues. The CDR3 DNA reads as TGTGCCTGGAGTGCGGGTAGCGGGAGGGCCGGCACAGATACGCAGTATTTT. It is translated as CAWSAGSGRAGTDTQYF.

The chain carries TRBV9 and TRBJ2-3; D is ambiguous. Trimming took off 6 bases at V and 1 base at J, with 6 bases between the two ends. CDR3 length: 12 residues. Germline V gene lookup returns CDR1 SGDLS and CDR2 YYNGEE. In DNA form, the CDR3 reads TGTGCCAGCAATCGGGGCACAGATACGCAGTATTTT. It translates to CASNRGTDTQYF. The full variable domain, its missing parts supplied by reference TRBV9 and TRBJ2-3, is DSGVTQTPKHLITATGQRVTLRCSPRSGDLSVYWYQQSLDQGLQFLIQYYNGEERAKGNILERFSAQQFPDLHSELNLSSLELGDSALYFCASNRGTDTQYFGPGTRLTVL.

This chain links TRBV21-1 with TRBJ1-2; TRBD1, the D gene given by the table, was not confirmed from the DNA. TRBV21-1 is a pseudogene. The CDR3 spans 16 residues. The CDR3 region is CASSELQGHLRYGYTF. In DNA form, the CDR3 reads TGTGCCAGCAGCGAACTACAGGGGCACCTTAGGTATGGCTACACCTTC.

The rearrangement uses TRBV30 and TRBJ1-2, with D possibly matching TRBD1 (6 bases). V lost 0 bases and J 7 bases, leaving 12 bases between the germline ends. In germline, CDR1 is GTSNPN, CDR2 SVGIG (reference sequence). The length of the CDR3 is 13 residues. The CDR3 DNA reads TGTGCCTGGAGTGTACAAGAGGGGGTTGGCTACACCTTC. Amino acid sequence: CAWSVQEGVGYTF.

The chain employs TRBV7-3 and TRBJ1-1; tentatively, D is TRBD1 (5 bases). The CDR3 runs to 13 residues. Trimming left V 2 bases short and J 4 bases short, with 8 bases between. Germline CDR1 is SGHTA and CDR2 is FQGTGA. This CDR3 reads CASSLVRATEAFF. The CDR3 DNA follows: TGTGCCAGCAGCTTAGTCAGGGCCACTGAAGCTTTCTTT.

The V call is TRBV9, the J call TRBJ1-2, with a possible D match to TRBD1 (5 bases). The CDR3 has 14 residues. In germline, CDR1 is SGDLS, CDR2 YYNGEE. With 6 bases removed from V and 8 bases from J, the gap between germline ends came to 20 bases. The CDR3 sequence: CASTPWGPLEGYTF. DNA of the CDR3: TGTGCCAGCACCCCATGGGGCCCCCTCGAGGGCTACACCTTC.

The V and J genes are TRBV27 and TRBJ1-2; 7 bases map to TRBD1. V dropped 6 bases and J dropped 8; count of bases not matched to a gene: 9. The CDR3 covers 13 residues. Germline loops: CDR1 MNHEY, CDR2 SMNVEV (reference sequence). CDR3 bases: TGTGCCAGCAGCCCGGGACAGTCTCTCGGCTACACCTTC. Translating gives CASSPGQSLGYTF.

V gene TRBV5-1 combines with J gene TRBJ1-1; 10 nucleotides agree with TRBD1. The germline V gene has CDR1 SGHRS and CDR2 YFSETQ. After removal of 4 bases from V and 6 bases from J, the junction contained 3 bases not matched to a gene. The CDR3 has 13 amino acids. This CDR3 reads CASSPGTGAEAFF. DNA for the CDR3: TGCGCCAGCAGCCCGGGGACAGGGGCTGAAGCTTTCTTT.

This chain joins TRBV4-2 and TRBJ2-6; 11 bases agree with TRBD2. Germline V gives CDR1 LGHNA, CDR2 YNFKEQ. V dropped 7 bases and J dropped 3; count of bases not matched to a gene: 8. The CDR3 is made up of 17 amino acids. CDR3 nucleotide sequence: TGTGCCAGCAAAGAGACTAGCGGGACAGGTGGGGCCAACGTCCTGACTTTC. It encodes CASKETSGTGGANVLTF.

The chain recombines TRBV28 with TRBJ1-1, with D maybe TRBD1 (5 bases). The CDR3 loop spans 14 amino acids. CDR1 and CDR2 (germline): MDHEN, SYDVKM. Trimming stripped 5 bases from V and 4 bases from J, with 14 bases between. The CDR3 DNA follows: TGTGCCAGCAGTCTCCTCGGGGGGAGCACTGAAGCTTTCTTT. Translating gives CASSLLGGSTEAFF.

The chain couples TRBV27 to TRBJ2-7; 8 bases are a match to TRBD2. The CDR3 length is 15 residues. Trimming removed 0 bases from V and 5 bases from J; junction bases left unmatched: 6. Germline V gene lookup returns CDR1 MNHEY and CDR2 SMNVEV (reference sequence). CDR3 protein: CASSLSRGGFNEQYF. DNA for the CDR3: TGTGCCAGCAGTTTATCTCGGGGGGGATTTAACGAGCAGTACTTC.

In the case of this clone: At one end, the junction sequence differs from germline, possibly due to a read error. This chain joins TRBV5-6 and TRBJ2-4, with a possible D match to TRBD2 (6 bases). Germline lookup yields CDR1 SGHDT and CDR2 YYEEEE. This CDR3 has 17 amino acids. The CDR3 nucleotides read TGTGCCAGCTCCCCCGGGACTCTCATAGGGGTCAAAAACAGTCAGTACTTC. It codes for CASSPGTLIGVKNSQYF. Variable domain in full (rest from reference TRBV5-6 and TRBJ2-4): DAGVTQSPTHLIKTRGQQVTLRCSPKSGHDTVSWYQQALGQGPQFIFQYYEEEERQRGNFPDRFSGHQFPNYSSELNVNALLLGDSALYLCASSPGTLIGVKNSQYFGAGTRLSVL.

A single count supports this clone. CDR3: CASSPPTGAYNEQFF. The DNA for the CDR3 is TGTGCCAGCAGCCCACCGACAGGCGCATACAATGAGCAGTTCTTC. This chain uses TRBV9 with TRBJ2-1; a weak D match, TRBD1 (6 bases). The CDR3 loop spans 15 amino acids. The germline gives CDR1 SGDLS, CDR2 YYNGEE. V was cut by 4 bases and J by 4 bases, with 15 bases left in between.

The J gene is TRBJ1-1, the V gene TRBV10-3; TRBD1 aligns across 10 bases. The germline gives CDR1 ENHRY, CDR2 SYGVKD. V lost 5 bases and J lost 3; bases outside the gene matches: 3. This CDR3 spans 14 amino acids. The CDR3 DNA follows: TGTGCCATCAGTTCCGGGACAGGGGACACTGAAGCTTTCTTT. This gives the protein CAISSGTGDTEAFF.

The genes are TRBV9 and TRBJ2-3, with D possibly matching TRBD2 (5 bases). The germline V gene encodes CDR1 SGDLS and CDR2 YYNGEE. Trimming stripped 4 bases from V and 5 bases from J, with 14 bases between. The CDR3 spans 14 residues. As DNA, the CDR3 is TGTGCCAGCAGCTTCGGGATCCTCCTAGATACGCAGTATTTT. Translated: CASSFGILLDTQYF.

This clone was detected only a few times. The chain links TRBV6-4 to TRBJ2-6; 9 nucleotides line up with TRBD1. The germline CDR1 and CDR2 sequences are MRHNA and SNTAGT. Losses at the gene ends were 3 bases for V and 0 bases for J; bases not matched to a gene: 0. The CDR3 has 16 residues. The CDR3 sequence: CASSETGGSGANVLTF. In nucleotides, the CDR3 is TGTGCCAGCAGTGAGACAGGGGGCTCTGGGGCCAACGTCCTGACTTTC.

J is TRBJ2-1 and V is TRBV5-4; TRBD2 matches at 9 bases. V lost 4 bases, J lost 5 bases, and 10 bases stayed unmatched. The CDR3 sequence is 16 residues long. Per germline, CDR1 SGHNT and CDR2 YYREEE (reference sequence). CDR3 coding DNA: TGTGCCAGCAGCGGCCCGGGACTAGCTATTAACAATGAGCAGTTCTTC. Translation gives CASSGPGLAINNEQFF.

V and J are TRBV10-3 and TRBJ1-1; TRBD1 matches at 11 bases. The ends lost 4 bases at V and 11 bases at J; junction bases unmatched: 3. This CDR3 is 12 amino acids long. From germline, CDR1 is ENHRY and CDR2 SYGVKD. CDR3 residues: CAISGDRGMAFF. CDR3 DNA sequence: TGTGCCATCAGTGGGGACAGGGGGATGGCTTTCTTT.

The gene calls are TRBV18 and TRBJ1-2, with D possibly matching TRBD1 (5 bases). There are 15 residues in the CDR3. Trimming removed 2 bases at V and 2 bases at J, with 12 bases between. Germline values: CDR1 KGHSH, CDR2 LQKENI. Written as DNA, the CDR3 is TGTGCCAGCTCACCAGCGGGACGGCGAAACTATGGCTACACCTTC. The encoded protein is CASSPAGRRNYGYTF.

This clone was seen only a few times. The genes are TRBV5-1 and TRBJ2-7; TRBD2 matches 11 bases. The junction had 14 bases not matched to a gene; V was cut back by 2 bases and J by 4 bases. There are 18 residues in the CDR3. Germline V gives CDR1 SGHRS, CDR2 YFSETQ. The DNA of the CDR3 is TGCGCCAGCAGCTTAGATAGCGGGAGGGCCCGTTTAGTGTACGAGCAGTACTTC. This gives the protein CASSLDSGRARLVYEQYF.

The V call is TRBV15, the J call TRBJ2-7; the D is unclear. Trimming took 0 bases from V and 0 from J, leaving 12 bases between them. Germline V gene lookup returns CDR1 LNHNV and CDR2 YYDKDF (reference sequence). The CDR3 loop spans 16 amino acids. CDR3 sequence: CATSRDLSYSSYEQYF. CDR3 bases: TGTGCCACCAGCAGAGATCTGAGCTACAGCTCCTACGAGCAGTACTTC. Together with reference TRBV15 and TRBJ2-7, the CDR3 gives the full variable domain: DAMVIQNPRYQVTQFGKPVTLSCSQTLNHNVMYWYQQKSSQAPKLLFHYYDKDFNNEADTPDNFQSRRPNTSFCFLDIRSPGLGDTAMYLCATSRDLSYSSYEQYFGPGTRLTVT.

This chain connects TRBV5-4 to TRBJ2-1; a possible D gene is TRBD2 (6 bases). Trimming pared 3 bases from V and 1 base from J, leaving 14 bases between. The germline V gene encodes CDR1 SGHNT and CDR2 YYREEE (reference sequence). The CDR3 length is 16 residues. The CDR3 is CASSSTRGESYNEQFF. The CDR3 region has the DNA TGTGCCAGCAGCTCGACTAGAGGAGAGTCCTACAATGAGCAGTTCTTC.

The gene calls are TRBV10-1 and TRBJ2-3; 11 bases line up with TRBD2. V was clipped by 3 bases and J by 5 bases; unmatched bases: 4. The CDR3 loop spans 15 amino acids. Germline lookup yields CDR1 WNHNN and CDR2 SYGVQD (reference sequence). The CDR3 reads CASSDGLAGGDTQYF. The CDR3, as DNA: TGCGCCAGCAGTGACGGTCTAGCGGGAGGAGATACGCAGTATTTT.

This clone was seen only a few times. The V and J genes are TRBV28 and TRBJ2-7; maybe TRBD2 (6 bases). V was shortened by 8 bases and J by 7 bases, with 18 bases between the two germline ends. This CDR3 region has 13 residues. Per the germline V gene, CDR1 is MDHEN and CDR2 is SYDVKM. The CDR3 here is CASSGTAPWEQYF. As DNA, the CDR3 is TGTGCCAGCTCCGGGACTGCCCCCTGGGAGCAGTACTTC.